This TCR beta chain was identified in a study of cytomegalovirus exposure and HLA in healthy donors. The length of the CDR3 is 15 residues. J lost 0 bases, V lost 3 bases, and 2 bases had no gene match. Germline V gene data show CDR1 as GTSNPN and CDR2 as SVGIG (reference sequence). Clones were read by immunoSEQ multiplex PCR, and TCRdb kept only the in-frame ones, dropping some. The sample has 200,000 or so clones, roughly 82% seen once. The sample was PBMCs. V usage is TRBV30 and J usage is TRBJ2-2; 9 bases are a match to TRBD2. This receptor was obtained from a man aged 18 to 30 in good health and CMV-seropositive. The CDR3 bases are TGTGCCTGGAGGGCGGGGGGGGCGAACACCGGGGAGCTGTTTTTT. The encoded protein is CAWRAGGANTGELFF.